The 3 T cell receptor beta chains below all came from one sample that was sequenced in a study of Ad26.COV2.S vaccination and SARS-CoV-2 variants. Sequencing was performed with immunoSEQ multiplex PCR; in TCRdb, only in-frame clones are kept and a portion is missing. The table shows about 94,000 clones, with approximately 86% occurring only once. The sequencing here drew on peripheral blood, taken after recovery from COVID-19. The origin of the receptors is a human donor who had recovered from COVID-19.

The chain links TRBV6-5 to TRBJ2-5; TRBD2 agrees at 9 bases. Germline assignment: CDR1 MNHEY and CDR2 SVGAGI. The CDR3 loop spans 14 amino acids. V dropped 6 bases and J dropped 5; count of bases not matched to a gene: 7. CDR3 loop: CASSAPAGGETQYF. The CDR3 nucleotides are TGTGCCAGCAGCGCCCCAGCGGGAGGCGAGACCCAGTACTTC.

The genes are TRBV29-1 and TRBJ2-1; TRBD1 might be the D (5 bases). This CDR3 has 16 residues. Trimming pared 1 base from V and 4 bases from J, leaving 17 bases between. Germline V lookup: CDR1 SQVTM, CDR2 ANQGSEA. CDR3 in amino acids: CSVEGFEGAPYNEQFF. CDR3 coding DNA: TGCAGCGTTGAAGGCTTTGAAGGGGCTCCGTACAATGAGCAGTTCTTC.

V and J are TRBV18 and TRBJ2-5; D unclear. The germline gives CDR1 KGHSH, CDR2 LQKENI. This CDR3 has 12 amino acids. The germline V and J ends were trimmed by 2 bases and 2 bases, with 3 bases remaining between them. The CDR3 bases are TGTGCCAGCTCACCAAATCAAGAGACCCAGTACTTC. It specifies CASSPNQETQYF.